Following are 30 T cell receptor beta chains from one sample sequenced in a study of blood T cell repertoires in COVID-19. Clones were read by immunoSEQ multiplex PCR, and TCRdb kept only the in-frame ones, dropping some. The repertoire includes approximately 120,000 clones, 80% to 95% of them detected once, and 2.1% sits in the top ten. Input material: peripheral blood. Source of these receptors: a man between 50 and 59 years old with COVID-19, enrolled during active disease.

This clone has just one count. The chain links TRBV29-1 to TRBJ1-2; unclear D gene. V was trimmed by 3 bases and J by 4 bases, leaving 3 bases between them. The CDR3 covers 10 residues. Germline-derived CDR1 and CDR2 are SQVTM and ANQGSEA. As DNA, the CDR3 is TGCAGCGTTGACGGCTATGGCTACACCTTC. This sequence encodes CSVDGYGYTF.

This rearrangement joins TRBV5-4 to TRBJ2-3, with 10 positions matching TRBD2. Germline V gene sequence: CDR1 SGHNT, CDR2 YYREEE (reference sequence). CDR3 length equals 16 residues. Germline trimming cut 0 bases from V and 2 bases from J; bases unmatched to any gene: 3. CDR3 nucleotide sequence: TGTGCCAGCAGCTTGGGGACTAGCGGATACACAGATACGCAGTATTTT. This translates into CASSLGTSGYTDTQYF.

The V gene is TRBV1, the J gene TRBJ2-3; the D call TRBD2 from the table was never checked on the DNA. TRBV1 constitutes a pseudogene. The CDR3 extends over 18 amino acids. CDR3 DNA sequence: TGCACCAGCAGCCTCGGCCCTCCTGGACTAGCGGGTCATGTTACGCAGTATTTT. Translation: CTSSLGPPGLAGHVTQYF.

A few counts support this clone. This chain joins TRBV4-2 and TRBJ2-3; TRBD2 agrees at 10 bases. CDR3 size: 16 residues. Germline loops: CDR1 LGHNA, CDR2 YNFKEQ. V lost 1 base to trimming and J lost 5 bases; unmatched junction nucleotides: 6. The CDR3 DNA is TGTGCCAGCAGCCAAGGACTAGCGGGTCGTGGAGATACGCAGTATTTT. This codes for CASSQGLAGRGDTQYF.

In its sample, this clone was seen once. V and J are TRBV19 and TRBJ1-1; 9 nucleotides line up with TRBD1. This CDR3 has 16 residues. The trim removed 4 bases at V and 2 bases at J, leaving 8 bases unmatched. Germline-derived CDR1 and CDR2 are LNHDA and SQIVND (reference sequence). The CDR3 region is CASSTITGQGNTEAFF. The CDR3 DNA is TGTGCCAGTAGTACCATTACGGGACAGGGAAACACTGAAGCTTTCTTT.

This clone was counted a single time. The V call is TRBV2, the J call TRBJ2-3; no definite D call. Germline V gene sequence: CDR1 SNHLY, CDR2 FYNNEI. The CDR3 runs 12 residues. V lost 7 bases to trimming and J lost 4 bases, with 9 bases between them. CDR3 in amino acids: CASNWASDTQYF. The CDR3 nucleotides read TGTGCCAGCAACTGGGCATCAGATACGCAGTATTTT.

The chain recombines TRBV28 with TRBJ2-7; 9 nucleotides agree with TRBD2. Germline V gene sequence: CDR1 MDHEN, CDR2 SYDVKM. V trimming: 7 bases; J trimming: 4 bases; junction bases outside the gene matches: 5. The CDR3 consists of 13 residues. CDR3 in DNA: TGTGCCAGCAAGGTAGCGGGAGTGTACGAGCAGTACTTC. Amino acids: CASKVAGVYEQYF.

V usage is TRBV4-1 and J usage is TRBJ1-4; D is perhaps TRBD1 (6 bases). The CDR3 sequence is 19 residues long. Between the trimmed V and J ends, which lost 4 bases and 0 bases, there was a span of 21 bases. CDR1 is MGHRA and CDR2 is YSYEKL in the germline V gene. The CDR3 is CASSPRGGGRATTNEKLFF. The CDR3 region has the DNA TGCGCCAGCAGCCCCCGGGGAGGGGGGAGGGCGACAACTAATGAAAAACTGTTTTTT.

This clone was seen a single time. CDR3 loop: CASSAPGLSYEQYF. The CDR3 DNA reads TGTGCCAGCAGCGCTCCGGGACTATCCTACGAGCAGTACTTC. The chain uses TRBV7-8 and TRBJ2-7, with 7 nucleotides matching TRBD2. The CDR3 spans 14 residues. The V gene's germline CDR1 is SGHVS and CDR2 FQNEAQ. Unmatched junction bases numbered 5, after V lost 5 bases and J lost 1 base.

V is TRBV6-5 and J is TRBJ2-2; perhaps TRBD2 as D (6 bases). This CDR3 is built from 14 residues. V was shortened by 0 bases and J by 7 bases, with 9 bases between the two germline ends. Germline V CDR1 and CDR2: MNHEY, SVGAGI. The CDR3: CASSYSRESGELFF. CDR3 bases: TGTGCCAGCAGTTACTCCCGGGAGAGCGGGGAGCTGTTTTTT.

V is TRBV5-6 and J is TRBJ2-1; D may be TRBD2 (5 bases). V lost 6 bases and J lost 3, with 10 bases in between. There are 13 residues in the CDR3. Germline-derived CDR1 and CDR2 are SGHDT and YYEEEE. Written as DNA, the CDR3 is TGTGCCAGCACGGATGACTACTACAATGAGCAGTTCTTC. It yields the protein CASTDDYYNEQFF.

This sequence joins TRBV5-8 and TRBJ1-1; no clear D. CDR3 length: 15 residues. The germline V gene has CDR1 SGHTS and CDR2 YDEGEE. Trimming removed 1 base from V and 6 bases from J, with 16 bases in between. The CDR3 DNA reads TGTGCCAGCAGCTTGTCCAGAACGTACGTCTCTGAAGCTTTCTTT. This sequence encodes CASSLSRTYVSEAFF.

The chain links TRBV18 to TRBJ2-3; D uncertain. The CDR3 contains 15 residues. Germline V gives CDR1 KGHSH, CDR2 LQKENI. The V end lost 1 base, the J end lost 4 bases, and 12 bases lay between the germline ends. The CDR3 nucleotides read TGTGCCAGCTCACCACAATCCCCCCCCGCAGATACGCAGTATTTT. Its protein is CASSPQSPPADTQYF.

CDR3: CASSPTVGGGLNTGELFF. As DNA, the CDR3 is TGTGCCAGCAGCCCGACGGTTGGGGGCGGACTGAACACCGGGGAGCTGTTTTTT. The V gene is TRBV11-3, the J gene TRBJ2-2, with a tentative D call TRBD1 (6 bases). Germline V gives CDR1 SGHNT, CDR2 YENEEA. The CDR3 covers 18 residues. Trimming removed 5 bases at V and 1 base at J, with 20 bases between.

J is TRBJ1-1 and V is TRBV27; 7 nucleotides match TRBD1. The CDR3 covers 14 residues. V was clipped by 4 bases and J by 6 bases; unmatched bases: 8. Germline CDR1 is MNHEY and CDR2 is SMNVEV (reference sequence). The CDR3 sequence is CASSSGQRVPEAFF. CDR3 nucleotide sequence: TGTGCCAGCAGTTCGGGACAGAGGGTCCCTGAAGCTTTCTTT.

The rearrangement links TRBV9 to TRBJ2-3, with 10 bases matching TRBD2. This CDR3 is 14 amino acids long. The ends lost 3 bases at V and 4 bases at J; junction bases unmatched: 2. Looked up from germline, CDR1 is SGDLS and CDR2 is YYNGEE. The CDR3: CASSATSGPDTQYF. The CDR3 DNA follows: TGTGCCAGCAGCGCGACTAGCGGGCCAGATACGCAGTATTTT.

CDR3: CASSLGGLESSQETQYF. CDR3 nucleotide sequence: TGCGCCAGCAGCTTGGGAGGGCTGGAAAGTTCACAAGAGACCCAGTACTTC. The V and J genes are TRBV5-1 and TRBJ2-5, with D possibly TRBD2 on 5 matching bases. Germline lookup yields CDR1 SGHRS and CDR2 YFSETQ. The CDR3 sequence is 17 residues long. The V end was cut by 0 bases, the J end by 2 bases, with 17 bases between. Full variable domain (remainder filled in from reference TRBV5-1 and TRBJ2-5): KAGVTQTPRYLIKTRGQQVTLSCSPISGHRSVSWYQQTPGQGLQFLFEYFSETQRNKGNFPGRFSGRQFSNSRSEMNVSTLELGDSALYLCASSLGGLESSQETQYFGPGTRLLVL.

The CDR3 region has the DNA TGTGCCAGCAGCAAAGTAGGGGCAGGGGGGTGCTACGAGCAGTACTTC. It translates to CASSKVGAGGCYEQYF. The chain is built from TRBV21-1 and TRBJ2-7; the table calls TRBD1, which could not be checked here. TRBV21-1 is a listed pseudogene. The CDR3 covers 16 residues.

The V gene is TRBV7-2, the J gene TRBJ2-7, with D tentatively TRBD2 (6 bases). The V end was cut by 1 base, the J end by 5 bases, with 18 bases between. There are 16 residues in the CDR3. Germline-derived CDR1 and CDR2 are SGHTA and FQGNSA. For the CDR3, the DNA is TGTGCCAGCAGCTTAGAGTGGGGGGTAGGTTACCACGAGCAGTACTTC. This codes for CASSLEWGVGYHEQYF.

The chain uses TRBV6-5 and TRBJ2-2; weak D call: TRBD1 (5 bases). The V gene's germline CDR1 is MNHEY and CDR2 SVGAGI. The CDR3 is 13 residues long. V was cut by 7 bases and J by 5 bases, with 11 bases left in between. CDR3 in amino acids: CASTNRGTGELFF. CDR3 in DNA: TGTGCCAGCACAAATAGGGGTACCGGGGAGCTGTTTTTT.

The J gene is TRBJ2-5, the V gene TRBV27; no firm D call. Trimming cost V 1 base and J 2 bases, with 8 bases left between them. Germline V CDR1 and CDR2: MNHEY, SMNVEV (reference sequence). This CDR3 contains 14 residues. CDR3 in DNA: TGTGCCAGCAGTTTATGGGCAGGTCAAGAGACCCAGTACTTC. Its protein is CASSLWAGQETQYF.

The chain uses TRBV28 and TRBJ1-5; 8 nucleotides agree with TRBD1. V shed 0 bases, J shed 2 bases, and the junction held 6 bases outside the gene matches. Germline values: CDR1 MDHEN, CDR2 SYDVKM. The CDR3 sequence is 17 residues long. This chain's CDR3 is CASSLWAGGGGNQPQHF. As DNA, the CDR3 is TGTGCCAGCAGTTTATGGGCAGGGGGCGGAGGCAATCAGCCCCAGCATTTT.

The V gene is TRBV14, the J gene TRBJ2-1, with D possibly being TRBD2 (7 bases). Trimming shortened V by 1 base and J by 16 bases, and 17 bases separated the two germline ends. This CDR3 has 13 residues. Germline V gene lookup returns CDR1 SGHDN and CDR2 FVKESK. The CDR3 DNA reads TGTGCCAGCAGCCAAGTCGCAGGGGACTATTATTTCTTC. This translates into CASSQVAGDYYFF.

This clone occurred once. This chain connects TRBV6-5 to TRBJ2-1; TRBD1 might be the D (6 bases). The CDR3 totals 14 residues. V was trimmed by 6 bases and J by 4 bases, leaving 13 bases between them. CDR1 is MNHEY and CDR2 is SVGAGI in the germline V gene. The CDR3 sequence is CASSAPDRYNEQFF. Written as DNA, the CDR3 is TGTGCCAGCAGCGCCCCCGACAGGTACAATGAGCAGTTCTTC.

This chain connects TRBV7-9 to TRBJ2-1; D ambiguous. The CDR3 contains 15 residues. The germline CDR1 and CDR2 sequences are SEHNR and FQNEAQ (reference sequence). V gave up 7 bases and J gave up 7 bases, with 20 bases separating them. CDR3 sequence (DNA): TGTGCCAGCATCGCCTACGCAGGTGCCGAGAATGAGCAGTTCTTC. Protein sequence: CASIAYAGAENEQFF.

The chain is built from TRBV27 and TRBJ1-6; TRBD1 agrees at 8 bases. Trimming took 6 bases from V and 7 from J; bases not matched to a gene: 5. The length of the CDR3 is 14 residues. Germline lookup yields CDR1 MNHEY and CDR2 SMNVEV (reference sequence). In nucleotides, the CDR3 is TGTGCCAGCAGACCCCGGGACAGGAATTCACCCCTCCACTTT. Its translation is CASRPRDRNSPLHF.

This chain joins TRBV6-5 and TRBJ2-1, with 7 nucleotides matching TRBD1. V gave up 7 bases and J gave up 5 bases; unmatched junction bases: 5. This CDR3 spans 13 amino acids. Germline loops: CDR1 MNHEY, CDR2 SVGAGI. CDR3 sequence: CASTEGTDNEQFF. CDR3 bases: TGTGCCAGCACAGAGGGGACAGACAATGAGCAGTTCTTC.

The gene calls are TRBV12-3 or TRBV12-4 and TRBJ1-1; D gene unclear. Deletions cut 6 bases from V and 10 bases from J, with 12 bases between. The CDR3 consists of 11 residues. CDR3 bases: TGTGCCAGCAGCCGGGTCCGGGGAGCTTTCTTT. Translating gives CASSRVRGAFF.

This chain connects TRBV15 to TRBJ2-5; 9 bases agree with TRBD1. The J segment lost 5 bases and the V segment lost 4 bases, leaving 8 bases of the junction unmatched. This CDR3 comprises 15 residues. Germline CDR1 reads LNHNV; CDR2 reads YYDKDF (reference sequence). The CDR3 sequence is CATSTSGQGRETQYF. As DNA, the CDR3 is TGTGCCACCAGCACATCCGGACAGGGGCGGGAGACCCAGTACTTC.

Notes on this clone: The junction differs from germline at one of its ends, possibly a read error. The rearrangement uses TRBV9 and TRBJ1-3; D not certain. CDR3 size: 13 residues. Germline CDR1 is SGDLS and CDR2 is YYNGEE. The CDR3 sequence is CASSLDNSGSIHF. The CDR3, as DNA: TGTGCCAGCAGCCTAGACAATTCCGGGTCTATCCATTTT.